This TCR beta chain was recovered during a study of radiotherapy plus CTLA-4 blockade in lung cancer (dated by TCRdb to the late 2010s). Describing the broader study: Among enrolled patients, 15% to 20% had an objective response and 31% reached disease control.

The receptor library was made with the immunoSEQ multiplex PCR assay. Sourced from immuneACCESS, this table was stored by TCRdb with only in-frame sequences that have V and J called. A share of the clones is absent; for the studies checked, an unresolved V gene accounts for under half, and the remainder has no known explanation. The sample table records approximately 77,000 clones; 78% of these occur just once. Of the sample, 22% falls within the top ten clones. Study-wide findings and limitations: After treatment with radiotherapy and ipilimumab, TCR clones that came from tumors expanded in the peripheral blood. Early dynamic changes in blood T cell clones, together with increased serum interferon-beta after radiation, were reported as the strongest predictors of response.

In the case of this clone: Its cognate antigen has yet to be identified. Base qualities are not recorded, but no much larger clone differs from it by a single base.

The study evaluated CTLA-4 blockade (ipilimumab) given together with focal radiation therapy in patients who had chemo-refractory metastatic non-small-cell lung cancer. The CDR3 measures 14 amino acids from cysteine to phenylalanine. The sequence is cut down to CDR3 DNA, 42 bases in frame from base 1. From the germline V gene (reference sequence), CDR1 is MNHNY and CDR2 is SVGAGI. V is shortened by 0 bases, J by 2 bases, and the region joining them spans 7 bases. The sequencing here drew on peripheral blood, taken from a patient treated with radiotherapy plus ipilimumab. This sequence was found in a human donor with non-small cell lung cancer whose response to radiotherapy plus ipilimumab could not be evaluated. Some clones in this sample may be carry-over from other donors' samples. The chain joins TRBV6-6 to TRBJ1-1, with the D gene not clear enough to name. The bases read TGTGCCAGCAGTTACTCCCAGGATAACACTGAAGCTTTCTTT. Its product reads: CASSYSQDNTEAFF.